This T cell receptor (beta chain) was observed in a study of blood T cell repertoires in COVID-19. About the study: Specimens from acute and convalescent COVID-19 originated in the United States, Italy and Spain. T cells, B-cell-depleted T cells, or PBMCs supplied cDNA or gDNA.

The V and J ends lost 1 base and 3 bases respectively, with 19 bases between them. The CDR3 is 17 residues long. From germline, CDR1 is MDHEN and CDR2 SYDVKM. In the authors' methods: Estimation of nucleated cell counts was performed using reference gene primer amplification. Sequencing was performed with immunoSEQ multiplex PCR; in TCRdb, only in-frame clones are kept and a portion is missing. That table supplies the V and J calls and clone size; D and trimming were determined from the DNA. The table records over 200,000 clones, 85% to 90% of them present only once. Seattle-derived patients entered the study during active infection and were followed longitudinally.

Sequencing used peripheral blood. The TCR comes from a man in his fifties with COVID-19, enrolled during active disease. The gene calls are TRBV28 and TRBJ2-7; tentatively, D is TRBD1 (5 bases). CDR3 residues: CASSLLRQGLSFYEQYF. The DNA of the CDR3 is TGTGCCAGCAGTTTATTACGCCAGGGCCTATCCTTCTACGAGCAGTACTTC.